Sequencing of this T cell receptor beta chain was carried out in a study of circulating CD8 cells and anti-PD-1 response in melanoma. This clonotype qualifies as medium-sized (0.01 to 0.1%). The QIAseq Immune Repertoire TCR panel built the libraries from around 15 ng of total RNA. TCRdb reprocessed the reads via MiXCR and lists one record per CDR3 protein. The sample lists around 300 distinct CDR3 sequences; 10% to 13% were seen once. Four subsets defined by PD-1 and/or TIGIT were sorted from live CD3+CD8+TCRalphabeta+ cells. The V gene lost 0 bases and the J gene lost 2 bases, with 8 bases spanning the gap. This CDR3 contains 14 residues. In germline, CDR1 is SGHDT, CDR2 YYEEEE.

The clonotype originates from a human donor with melanoma. The chain recombines TRBV5-6 with TRBJ2-5; no reliable D call. The starting material was CD8+ T cells from PBMCs, obtained at baseline or after one month of anti-PD-1 therapy (not recorded which). CDR3 sequence (DNA): TGTGCCAGCAGCTTGGAGGGTGAACAAGAGACCCAGTACTTC. This translates into CASSLEGEQETQYF. Full variable domain (rest looked up from reference TRBV5-6 and TRBJ2-5): DAGVTQSPTHLIKTRGQQVTLRCSPKSGHDTVSWYQQALGQGPQFIFQYYEEEERQRGNFPDRFSGHQFPNYSSELNVNALLLGDSALYLCASSLEGEQETQYFGPGTRLLVL.